In this sample, the clone carrying this T cell receptor beta chain turned up many times. What it recognizes is unknown. These data originate in a study of T cells in Graves' hyperthyroidism and ophthalmopathy. Study as a whole: Blood from the periphery was taken at initial diagnosis, before any treatment. Study-wide points: Ophthalmopathy was told apart from stable hyperthyroidism by a 13 V-J model.

Hyperthyroidism had been newly diagnosed in patients aged 18 to 65, and its duration was under 2 months. CDR1 is LNHDA and CDR2 is SQIVND in the germline V gene (reference sequence). The V end was cut by 7 bases, the J end by 2 bases, with 10 bases between. The CDR3 loop spans 13 amino acids. RNA transcripts were the template for amplifying TCR beta CDR3 regions. The primer set for the first-round RT-PCR of the TCR CDR3 was HTBI. One entry per CDR3 protein, called by TCRdb with MiXCR from the multiplex PCR reads. The table includes 250,000 to 300,000 distinct CDR3 sequences, roughly 15% detected once.

This clonotype originated in a woman in her forties with Graves' hyperthyroidism that later progressed to Graves' ophthalmopathy. This chain links TRBV19 with TRBJ2-3, with a tentative D call TRBD1 (5 bases). The sample comprised blood. CDR3 amino acids: CASKSRDTDTQYF. The CDR3 DNA sequence: TGTGCCAGTAAAAGCAGGGACACAGATACGCAGTATTTT. Supplemented by reference TRBV19 and TRBJ2-3, the full variable domain reads DGGITQSPKYLFRKEGQNVTLSCEQNLNHDAMYWYRQDPGQGLRLIYYSQIVNDFQKGDIAEGYSVSREKKESFPLTVTSAQKNPTAFYLCASKSRDTDTQYFGPGTRLTVL.